A selection of T cell receptor beta chains follows, all from one sample in a study of cytomegalovirus exposure and HLA in healthy donors. Sequencing used immunoSEQ multiplex PCR; TCRdb keeps in-frame clones, though not all of them. The sample lists over 100,000 clones; 50% to 80% were seen once. The sequenced sample was PBMCs. The source is a woman aged 40-49 years in good health and CMV-seropositive. Each CDR3 is given with its conserved first and last residue. The D gene is left open where the match is weak. Expanded clones get a size class; other rows say once, few or many, or leave the size out.

>TRBJ1-5|TRBV2|few|NA
TGTGCCAGCAGTCCAACCAGGGGCCCGAATCAGCCCCAGCATTTT
CASSPTRGPNQPQHF
>TRBJ2-1|TRBV11-2|NA|NA
TGTGCCAGCAGCACCGGGGGAAGCCTCAATGAGCAGTTCTTC
CASSTGGSLNEQFF
>TRBJ1-1|TRBV10-1|NA|NA
TGCGCCAGCAGCTTACAGAAGAACACTGAAGCTTTCTTT
CASSLQKNTEAFF
>TRBJ1-1|TRBV10-2|NA|TRBD1
TGCGCCAGCAGTGAGATCAGGACAGGGAGGACTGAAGCTTTCTTT
CASSEIRTGRTEAFF
>TRBJ1-2|TRBV23-1|NA|TRBD1
TGCGCCAGCAAACAGGGGAGAGAAGAGATAGCTAACTATGGCTACACCTTC
CASKQGREEIANYGYTF
>TRBJ1-4|TRBV7-9|once|NA
TGTGCCAGCAGCCCCCTGACAGGCGGATATGAAAAACTGTTTTTT
CASSPLTGGYEKLFF
>TRBJ1-2|TRBV7-2|NA|NA
TGTGCCAGCAGCGCAGACAGATATGGCTACACCTTC
CASSADRYGYTF
>TRBJ2-5|TRBV2|NA|TRBD2
TGTGCCAGCCTGGGGACTAGCGGGGTGGAGACCCAGTACTTC
CASLGTSGVETQYF
>TRBJ1-3|TRBV19|NA|NA
TGTGCCAGTAGCCCCCCGGGGTGGACAGTAGGAAACACCATATATTTT
CASSPPGWTVGNTIYF
>TRBJ2-2|TRBV10-1|NA|TRBD2
TGCGCCAGCAGTTCGGGGGGAGGGCCCCTGAACACCGGGGAGCTGTTTTTT
CASSSGGGPLNTGELFF